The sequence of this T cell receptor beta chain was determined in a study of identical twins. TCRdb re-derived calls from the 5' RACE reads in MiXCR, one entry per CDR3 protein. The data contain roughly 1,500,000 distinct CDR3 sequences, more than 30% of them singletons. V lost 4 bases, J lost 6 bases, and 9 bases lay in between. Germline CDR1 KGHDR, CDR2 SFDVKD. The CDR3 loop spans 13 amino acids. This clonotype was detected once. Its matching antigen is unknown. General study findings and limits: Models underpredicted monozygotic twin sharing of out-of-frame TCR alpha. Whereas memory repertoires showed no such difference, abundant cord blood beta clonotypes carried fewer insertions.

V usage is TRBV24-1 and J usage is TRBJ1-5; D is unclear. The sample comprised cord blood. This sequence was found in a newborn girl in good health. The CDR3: CATSESGGQPQHF. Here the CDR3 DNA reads TGTGCCACCAGTGAATCGGGTGGTCAGCCCCAGCATTTT.